One sample yielded the 14 T cell receptor beta chains listed below, sequenced in a study of T cells in localized non-small cell lung cancer. Profiling relied on immunoSEQ multiplex PCR, and the TCRdb table lists in-frame clones only, not all of them. The sample includes around 83,000 clones, roughly 80% seen only once; the top ten take 19%. The source material was PBMCs, sampled before any cancer treatment. The origin of the receptors is a man aged 40 to 70 with stage II squamous cell lung carcinoma.

The chain joins TRBV7-9 to TRBJ2-7; no clear D gene. The CDR3 has 12 residues. V gave up 2 bases and J gave up 3 bases, with 5 bases separating them. Germline CDR1 SEHNR, CDR2 FQNEAQ (reference sequence). CDR3 loop: CASSLQDYEQYF. For the CDR3, the DNA is TGTGCCAGCAGCTTACAGGACTACGAGCAGTACTTC.

The J gene is TRBJ2-4, the V gene TRBV4-1; D not resolved. V dropped 2 bases and J dropped 7 bases, with 15 bases sitting between them. The CDR3 is made up of 15 amino acids. The germline V gene encodes CDR1 MGHRA and CDR2 YSYEKL. CDR3 protein: CASSQLFGPLNIQYF. The CDR3 nucleotides are TGCGCCAGCAGCCAACTCTTCGGACCCCTCAACATTCAGTACTTC.

The chain uses TRBV4-3 and TRBJ1-2; D might be TRBD1 (5 bases). Germline-derived CDR1 and CDR2 are LGHNA and YSLEER. The CDR3 is 15 residues long. Trimming removed 5 bases from V and 4 bases from J, with 17 bases in between. The CDR3 DNA reads TGCGCCAGCAGCTATTCGGGACTTGAAAGCTATGGCTACACCTTC. It yields the protein CASSYSGLESYGYTF.

V usage is TRBV30 and J usage is TRBJ2-4; D gene ambiguous. V was shortened by 0 bases and J by 12 bases, with 12 bases between the two germline ends. The germline V gene has CDR1 GTSNPN and CDR2 SVGIG (reference sequence). The CDR3 is made up of 12 amino acids. The CDR3 spells CAWSVGIVNQYF. The CDR3, as DNA: TGTGCCTGGAGTGTGGGGATAGTGAATCAGTACTTC. The full variable domain, its missing parts supplied by reference TRBV30 and TRBJ2-4, is SQTIHQWPATLVQPVGSPLSLECTVEGTSNPNLYWYRQAAGRGLQLLFYSVGIGQISSEVPQNLSASRPQDRQFILSSKKLLLSDSGFYLCAWSVGIVNQYFGAGTRLSVL.

The chain uses TRBV5-1 and TRBJ1-1, with 8 bases fitting TRBD1. Per the germline V gene, CDR1 is SGHRS and CDR2 is YFSETQ. The CDR3 runs 14 residues. The J segment lost 1 base and the V segment lost 5 bases, leaving 4 bases of the junction unmatched. In DNA form, the CDR3 reads TGCGCCAGCAGTTCGGGACAGGCGAACACTGAAGCTTTCTTT. It encodes CASSSGQANTEAFF.

This clone has just one count. The chain carries TRBV9 and TRBJ2-1; 7 nucleotides line up with TRBD2. V gave up 5 bases and J gave up 6 bases; unmatched junction bases: 8. This CDR3 region has 14 residues. Germline V gives CDR1 SGDLS, CDR2 YYNGEE. Here the CDR3 DNA reads TGTGCCAGCAGTTGGGGGACTACCGCCAATGAGCAGTTCTTC. Its translation: CASSWGTTANEQFF.

The genes are TRBV19 and TRBJ2-1, with a tentative D call TRBD2 (5 bases). The CDR3 covers 15 residues. Germline V CDR1 and CDR2: LNHDA, SQIVND (reference sequence). The V end was cut by 3 bases, the J end by 3 bases, with 12 bases between. CDR3 bases: TGTGCCAGTAGTATGCAAGCGGTCCTCTACAATGAGCAGTTCTTC. It codes for CASSMQAVLYNEQFF.

CDR3 DNA: TGCGCCAGCAGCTTGACTAGCGGGGGTTTGGACTACGAGCAGTACTTC. It is translated as CASSLTSGGLDYEQYF. The genes are TRBV5-1 and TRBJ2-7; 11 bases fit TRBD2. The CDR3 is 16 amino acids. The junction had 6 bases not matched to a gene; V was cut back by 1 base and J by 3 bases. CDR1 is SGHRS and CDR2 is YFSETQ in the germline V gene.

This clone was observed a handful of times. The CDR3: CASSPYTSGGGSNEQFF. The CDR3 nucleotides read TGTGCCAGCAGCCCCTACACTAGCGGGGGAGGCTCCAATGAGCAGTTCTTC. V is TRBV7-6 and J is TRBJ2-1; TRBD2 agrees at 11 bases. Germline CDR1 SGHVS, CDR2 FNYEAQ. J lost 6 bases, V lost 5 bases, and 12 bases had no gene match. The CDR3 runs 17 residues.

The rearrangement uses TRBV5-1 and TRBJ2-1; D is undetermined. Trimming shortened V by 0 bases and J by 2 bases, and 9 bases separated the two germline ends. This CDR3 has 15 amino acids. The germline CDR1 and CDR2 sequences are SGHRS and YFSETQ. CDR3 bases: TGCGCCAGCAGCTTGGCCGCTGAGCCCTACAATGAGCAGTTCTTC. Its protein is CASSLAAEPYNEQFF.

The V gene is TRBV15, the J gene TRBJ1-4; tentatively, D is TRBD1 (5 bases). This CDR3 region has 17 residues. In germline, CDR1 is LNHNV, CDR2 YYDKDF (reference sequence). V shed 0 bases and J shed 0 bases, with 11 bases lying between them. CDR3 sequence (DNA): TGTGCCACCAGCAGAGATGGGACCGGATCAACTAATGAAAAACTGTTTTTT. Amino acid sequence: CATSRDGTGSTNEKLFF.

The rearrangement joins TRBV5-4 to TRBJ1-2; the match to TRBD1 covers 8 bases. V trimming: 0 bases; J trimming: 8 bases; junction bases outside the gene matches: 9. The CDR3 extends over 15 amino acids. Germline V gives CDR1 SGHNT, CDR2 YYREEE (reference sequence). CDR3 in amino acids: CASSLAPGQDRGYTF. CDR3 bases: TGTGCCAGCAGCTTGGCACCGGGACAGGATCGGGGCTACACCTTC.

The chain combines TRBV4-1 with TRBJ2-3; TRBD1 matches at 7 bases. V was pared by 4 bases and J by 2 bases, with 6 bases of the junction left unmatched. Germline V gene data show CDR1 as MGHRA and CDR2 as YSYEKL. The CDR3 runs 15 residues. Here the CDR3 reads CASSPDRTLTDTQYF. The DNA of the CDR3 is TGCGCCAGCAGCCCGGACAGGACCCTCACAGATACGCAGTATTTT.

This clone occurred a few times. V usage is TRBV10-1 and J usage is TRBJ1-1; tentatively, D is TRBD1 (5 bases). The CDR3 covers 14 residues. V shed 5 bases and J shed 1 base, with 11 bases lying between them. Germline CDR1 reads WNHNN; CDR2 reads SYGVQD (reference sequence). The CDR3 DNA is TGCGCCAGCAGTAAGGGGCCAGGGAACACTGAAGCTTTCTTT. Translated, it gives CASSKGPGNTEAFF.